The 18 T cell receptor beta chains below come from one sample, sequenced in a study of CD8 T cells in ankylosing spondylitis. Their antigen targets remain unknown. Study-level findings and limits: Apparently characteristic of ankylosing spondylitis blood was a TCR beta motif (roughly eight highly homologous variants).

TCRdb re-analysed the 5' RACE reads in MiXCR, keeping a single row per CDR3 protein. The top ten clones hold 0.51% of a sample with 700,000 to 1,000,000 distinct CDR3 sequences, 12% of them seen once. Sequencing used blood, either unsorted or a sorted T cell fraction (not recorded which). These receptors were obtained from a male donor with ankylosing spondylitis.

This chain joins TRBV27 and TRBJ2-5; no clear D gene. The CDR3 loop spans 17 amino acids. Germline loops: CDR1 MNHEY, CDR2 SMNVEV (reference sequence). Trimming took 6 bases from V and 5 from J, leaving 25 bases between them. CDR3 sequence reads: CASSQRGAFLNGETQYF. As DNA, the CDR3 is TGTGCCAGCAGCCAAAGAGGAGCCTTTCTGAATGGGGAGACCCAGTACTTC.

There are a few counts of this clonotype. The V gene is TRBV10-2, the J gene TRBJ2-5, with 10 bases lining up with TRBD2. This CDR3 spans 15 amino acids. V shed 2 bases and J 5 bases; nucleotides not matched to a gene: 5. Germline V gene sequence: CDR1 WSHSY, CDR2 SAAADI. CDR3: CASSESDSGGETQYF. CDR3 in DNA: TGCGCCAGCAGTGAGAGTGATAGCGGGGGGGAGACCCAGTACTTC.

This clonotype was observed many times. The chain uses TRBV4-3 and TRBJ2-4, with 7 bases aligning to TRBD1. This CDR3 contains 14 residues. Germline trimming cut 5 bases from V and 8 bases from J; bases unmatched to any gene: 9. CDR1 is LGHNA, CDR2 YSLEER, per germline. This CDR3 is CASSLRQGSDIQYF. The CDR3, as DNA: TGCGCCAGCAGCTTGCGACAGGGATCGGACATTCAGTACTTC.

The genes are TRBV5-1 and TRBJ2-1; TRBD1 agrees at 7 bases. Germline CDR1 and CDR2: SGHRS and YFSETQ. V was clipped by 4 bases and J by 6 bases; unmatched bases: 10. This CDR3 has 15 residues. The CDR3 sequence is CASSPGQTGPNEQFF. The CDR3 DNA reads TGCGCCAGCAGCCCGGGACAGACCGGTCCCAATGAGCAGTTCTTC.

V and J are TRBV29-1 and TRBJ1-2; D is possibly TRBD1 (6 bases). Per the germline V gene, CDR1 is SQVTM and CDR2 is ANQGSEA. This CDR3 region has 15 residues. With 7 bases removed from V and 7 bases from J, the gap between germline ends came to 25 bases. Written as DNA, the CDR3 is TGCAGCGCCGGAGGGGGGGCCTCACCCCTATCTGGCTACACCTTC. Its protein product is CSAGGGASPLSGYTF. Full variable domain (remainder filled in from reference TRBV29-1 and TRBJ1-2): SAVISQKPSRDICQRGTSLTIQCQVDSQVTMMFWYRQQPGQSLTLIATANQGSEATYESGFVIDKFPISRPNLTFSTLTVSNMSPEDSSIYLCSAGGGASPLSGYTFGSGTRLTVV.

This chain joins TRBV20-1 and TRBJ1-1; possible D gene TRBD1, 6 bases. The germline gives CDR1 DFQATT, CDR2 SNEGSKA (reference sequence). The CDR3 runs 14 residues. The V gene lost 0 bases and the J gene lost 6 bases, with 14 bases spanning the gap. The CDR3 nucleotides are TGCAGTGCTAGAGATCGCAGGGGCAGCGCTGAAGCTTTCTTT. Protein: CSARDRRGSAEAFF.

This clonotype was counted a few times. The rearrangement uses TRBV6-1 and TRBJ1-5; possibly TRBD1 for D (5 bases). Germline-derived CDR1 and CDR2 are MNHNS and SASEGT. Trimming removed 6 bases at V and 3 bases at J, with 18 bases between. This CDR3 comprises 16 residues. Written as DNA, the CDR3 is TGTGCCAGCAGCCGCCTTCTTGGGGGTCACAATCAGCCCCAGCATTTT. The encoded protein is CASSRLLGGHNQPQHF.

The chain employs TRBV28 and TRBJ1-6; 7 nucleotides match TRBD1. The J segment lost 1 base and the V segment lost 7 bases, leaving 7 bases of the junction unmatched. Germline V lookup: CDR1 MDHEN, CDR2 SYDVKM. This CDR3 region has 16 residues. The CDR3 reads CASTGTAVSYNSPLHF. The CDR3 nucleotides are TGTGCCAGCACTGGGACAGCTGTATCCTATAATTCACCCCTCCACTTT.

This clonotype has more than one count but fewer than ten. The J gene is TRBJ1-1, the V gene TRBV24-1, with 11 bases lining up with TRBD1. The length of the CDR3 is 18 residues. With 3 bases clipped from V and 4 bases from J, the junction kept 12 bases outside the gene matches. Per germline, CDR1 KGHDR and CDR2 SFDVKD. CDR3 region: CATSDTRTGGAGRTEAFF. CDR3 coding DNA: TGTGCCACCAGTGATACCAGGACAGGGGGCGCGGGTCGCACTGAAGCTTTCTTT.

The chain links TRBV5-6 to TRBJ1-1; D uncertain. The CDR3 totals 17 residues. The V gene's germline CDR1 is SGHDT and CDR2 YYEEEE. Trimming shortened V by 4 bases and J by 0 bases, and 19 bases separated the two germline ends. This CDR3 reads CASSLLEDNSLNTEAFF. The DNA for the CDR3 is TGTGCCAGCAGCCTCCTAGAGGATAACAGTTTGAACACTGAAGCTTTCTTT.

This clonotype was seen a handful of times. The chain couples TRBV6-2 or TRBV6-3 to TRBJ1-1; D is unclear. There are 13 residues in the CDR3. Per germline, CDR1 MNHEY and CDR2 SVGEGT. Trimming removed 0 bases from V and 11 bases from J, with 13 bases in between. CDR3 residues: CASSYSGKLLAFF. In DNA, the CDR3 is TGTGCCAGCAGTTACTCTGGGAAACTACTGGCTTTCTTT.

This clonotype turned up a few times. The V and J genes are TRBV6-4 and TRBJ2-1; TRBD2 matches at 7 bases. The germline V gene encodes CDR1 MRHNA and CDR2 SNTAGT. The CDR3 has 16 residues. Unmatched junction bases numbered 5, after V lost 0 bases and J lost 3 bases. The CDR3 loop is CASSDSSASGYNEQFF. The CDR3, as DNA: TGTGCCAGCAGTGACTCCTCTGCTAGCGGCTACAATGAGCAGTTCTTC.

The sample holds a few counts of this clonotype. CDR3 in amino acids: CASSPSGRRSNQPQHF. CDR3 sequence (DNA): TGTGCCAGCAGTCCCTCCGGGCGTCGATCCAATCAGCCCCAGCATTTT. The chain links TRBV12-3 or TRBV12-4 to TRBJ1-5; no reliable D call. The CDR3 is 16 amino acids. V was pared by 5 bases and J by 3 bases, with 17 bases between.

This clonotype was counted ten times or more. This chain connects TRBV6-1 to TRBJ1-5; D is perhaps TRBD1 (6 bases). Germline CDR1 is MNHNS and CDR2 is SASEGT. The CDR3 extends over 14 amino acids. With 3 bases removed from V and 5 bases from J, the gap between germline ends came to 11 bases. The CDR3 DNA sequence: TGTGCCAGCAGTGATACAGGGATGGATCAGCCCCAGCATTTT. It specifies CASSDTGMDQPQHF.

A few counts support this clonotype. The rearrangement joins TRBV12-3 or TRBV12-4 to TRBJ2-5; the D is unclear. The V gene lost 5 bases and the J gene lost 5 bases, with 12 bases spanning the gap. This CDR3 is 13 amino acids long. In DNA, the CDR3 is TGTGCCAGCAGTGGGTCGATGGGGGAGACCCAGTACTTC. Translated, it gives CASSGSMGETQYF.

The rearrangement links TRBV5-1 to TRBJ2-4; D is uncertain. The CDR3 is 15 residues long. The ends were cut back, 0 bases at V and 0 bases at J, with 7 bases in the middle. Germline-derived CDR1 and CDR2 are SGHRS and YFSETQ. For the CDR3, the DNA is TGCGCCAGCAGCTTGGAAAGCCTAGCCAAAAACATTCAGTACTTC. This codes for CASSLESLAKNIQYF.

This clonotype has more than one count but fewer than ten. The chain recombines TRBV20-1 with TRBJ1-6; a weak D match, TRBD1 (5 bases). V dropped 0 bases and J dropped 10 bases, with 16 bases sitting between them. CDR1 DFQATT and CDR2 SNEGSKA come from the germline V gene (reference sequence). The CDR3 consists of 15 residues. DNA of the CDR3: TGCAGTGCTAGAGAAAGGGGCCTGAGAGGATCACCCCTCCACTTT. Translation: CSARERGLRGSPLHF.

In its sample, this clonotype was seen many times. V and J are TRBV20-1 and TRBJ1-4, with D possibly being TRBD1 (6 bases). Trimming stripped 3 bases from V and 7 bases from J, with 12 bases between. Germline values: CDR1 DFQATT, CDR2 SNEGSKA (reference sequence). The CDR3 is 13 amino acids. CDR3 region: CSASQTGSEKLFF. CDR3 sequence (DNA): TGCAGTGCTAGCCAGACAGGTTCTGAAAAACTGTTTTTT.